This T cell receptor beta chain was documented in a study of shared clonotypes between healthy human individuals (TCRdb year 2020). For the study in its entirety: Two women and a few men aged 18 to 49 years were included in the cohort. Per donor, three plates each were used for CD4 naive and CD4 memory, two for CD8 naive, and one for CD8 memory. The study deeply sequenced blood TCR repertoires of several healthy adults to estimate repertoire size and the extent of clonotype sharing between individuals. To increase sequencing depth and limit assay-specific biases, TCR repertoire library preparation and sequencing were carried out by different laboratories using diverse techniques. Leukapheresis yielded between about 0.85 and 9.5 billion PBMCs per donor.

TCR CDR3 regions were amplified from genomic DNA by multiplex PCR using the deep immunoSEQ assay. Genomic DNA extracted from each cell subset was distributed evenly over all wells of several immunoSEQ 96-well plates, and each plate served as one replicate. For sorted subsets, each replicate PCR was loaded with about 0.2 ug genomic DNA, equivalent to 32,000 or so T cell genomes. Purified libraries were quantified with a Qubit 3.0 fluorometer, sized on a Bioanalyzer 2100, and re-quantified with the KAPA Library Quantification kit. Every immunoSEQ 96-well plate was sequenced on a separate single-read 150-cycle Illumina NextSeq 550 flow cell. The paper's data handling went like this. Because the immunoSEQ output included only junctional sequences and no quality scores, the filtering could not be the same as the filtering used for full-length reads. To assign V/J genes and CDR3, sequences were annotated using PyIR, a Python wrapper for IgBLAST v1.9, with IMGT germline references. Reads with weak V/J assignments (E-value above 1e-6), missing CDR3, stop codons, out-of-frame junctions, or ambiguous translated residues were removed. V3J clonotypes were defined by identical inferred V gene, J gene, and CDR3 amino acid sequence. The percentage overlap between two repertoires was calculated by dividing the number of shared unique clonotypes by the size of the smaller repertoire. Repertoire richness was assessed with RTK rarefaction, the Chao1 estimator, and Recon v2.1 estimates of unobserved clonotypes. Generation probabilities were computed with OLGA for all TCRbeta clonotypes obtained by the gDNA method from a few donors. In TCRdb, the immuneACCESS table is reduced to in-frame sequences with V and J assigned. These tables do not hold every clone; where another copy was compared, an unresolved V gene accounts for under half, and the others remain unexplained. V, J and clone size are those of that table, while D and trimming were read from the DNA. The sample table contains over 2,000,000 clones; only one count was recorded for 90% to 95% of them. The ten largest clonotypes hold less than 2% of the sample.

Details on this clone: Its antigen is currently not known. There are no base qualities to consult, and no much larger clone falls within one base.

Here is what the overall study found, with its caveats: Pairwise subsampling led to the expectation that sequencing depth would affect the degree of clonotype sharing among donors. Sampling was restricted to blood, and TCR repertoires in tissues likely differ from the TCR repertoires found in blood. Estimated clonotype richness was generally larger for naive than for memory subsets. Approximately 5% of naive CD4, around 3.5% of naive CD8, 2.3% of memory CD4, and about 0.4% of memory CD8 clonotypes were shared across a few donors. Clonotypes shared by all four sorted-subset donors showed higher generation probabilities than non-shared clonotypes. Even with the large sequencing depth, rarefaction of the sorted-subset datasets indicated that sequencing was incomplete. The small number of donors limited the genetic and exposure-history diversity represented.

V drops 4 bases and J drops 2 bases, leaving 18 bases in between. Counted from cysteine to phenylalanine, this CDR3 has 16 amino acids. CDR3 DNA is the only sequence kept; it has 48 bases, read in frame from the first base. The germline V gene specifies LGHNA as CDR1 and YNFKEQ as CDR2. CD8 naive samples consisted of CD45RO-negative cells that were positively selected for CCR7, yielding a CD45RA+CCR7+ population without TemRA cells. Donors were healthy HIV-negative adults with no recently reported acute infections or vaccinations. Every donor was a Caucasian adult living in Nashville, Tennessee, USA. After blood collection by leukapheresis, PBMCs were isolated using Ficoll-Histopaque density gradient centrifugation and then cryopreserved in the vapor phase of liquid nitrogen. Analytical flow cytometry was used to check the purity and quantity of each magnetically sorted T cell population. Genomic DNA was isolated from every sorted fraction and measured by UV absorbance on a Nanodrop 2000c.

Sequencing input: naive CD8+ T cells from PBMCs. Reading the label with the study, this specimen's cell subset or site is: CD45RA+CCR7+. Recombination connected TRBV4-2 to TRBJ2-7, with TRBD2 as a weak D call on 6 bases. The clonotype comes from a man between 18 and 35 years old in good health. Some clones in this sample may be carry-over from other donors' samples. The DNA is TGTGCCAGCAGCCCTCGTGATAGCGGTATTCCCTACGAGCAGTACTTC. Its amino acids are CASSPRDSGIPYEQYF.